This TCR beta chain was found in a study of regulatory T cells in long-lasting Graves disease. This clonotype was counted at least ten times. CDR3 length equals 14 residues. Germline-derived CDR1 and CDR2 are LNHDA and SQIVND (reference sequence). Trimming shortened V by 5 bases and J by 4 bases, and 14 bases separated the two germline ends. The TCR beta library used iRepertoire HTBI primers with Arm-PCR amplification of CDR3. TCRdb processed the multiplex PCR reads anew with MiXCR; each CDR3 protein has one entry. The data hold hundreds of thousands of distinct CDR3 sequences, with over 14% observed a single time. Specified time point: newly diagnosed GD, antithyroid drugs for less than 3 months. With RNA extracted from PBMCs as input, the TCR library was made. The same data also contributed to another study, on T cells in Graves' hyperthyroidism and ophthalmopathy.

The sequences come from peripheral blood mononuclear cells (PBMCs), collected at new diagnosis, from a patient treated with antithyroid drugs. The chain joins TRBV19 to TRBJ2-5; D is uncertain. The receptor was isolated from a woman aged 40-49 years with Graves disease. The CDR3 sequence: CASSQNSWGETQYF. CDR3 nucleotide sequence: TGTGCCAGTAGTCAGAACTCCTGGGGAGAGACCCAGTACTTC.